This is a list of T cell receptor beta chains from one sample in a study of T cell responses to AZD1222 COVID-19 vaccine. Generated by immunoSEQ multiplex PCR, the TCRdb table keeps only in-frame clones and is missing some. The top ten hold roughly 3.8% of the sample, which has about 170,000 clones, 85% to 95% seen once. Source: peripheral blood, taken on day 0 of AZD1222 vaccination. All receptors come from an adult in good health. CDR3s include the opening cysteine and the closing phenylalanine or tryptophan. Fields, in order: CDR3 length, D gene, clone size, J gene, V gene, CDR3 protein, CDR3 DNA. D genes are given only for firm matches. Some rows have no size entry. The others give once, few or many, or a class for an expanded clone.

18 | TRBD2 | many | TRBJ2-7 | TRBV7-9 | CASSPKRLAGGVSYEQYF | TGTGCCAGCAGCCCAAAGAGACTAGCGGGAGGAGTATCCTACGAGCAGTACTTC
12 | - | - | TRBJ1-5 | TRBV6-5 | CASRDGARPQHF | TGTGCCAGCAGGGACGGAGCGAGGCCCCAGCATTTT
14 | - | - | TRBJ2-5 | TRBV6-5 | CASSYGGPPETQYF | TGTGCCAGCAGTTACGGGGGGCCGCCCGAGACCCAGTACTTC
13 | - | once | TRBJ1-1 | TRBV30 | CAWSAKVGAEAFF | TGTGCCTGGAGTGCAAAAGTGGGGGCTGAAGCTTTCTTT
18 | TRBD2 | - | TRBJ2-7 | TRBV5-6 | CASSFTRTSGRYSYEQYF | TGTGCCAGCAGCTTCACCCGGACTAGCGGGAGGTACTCCTACGAGCAGTACTTC
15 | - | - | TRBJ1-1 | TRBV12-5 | CASGLGAGLNTEAFF | TGTGCTAGTGGTTTGGGTGCAGGACTGAACACTGAAGCTTTCTTT
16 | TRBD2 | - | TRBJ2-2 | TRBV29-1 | CSVEEGLAGITGELFF | TGCAGCGTTGAGGAGGGACTAGCGGGGATCACCGGGGAGCTGTTTTTT
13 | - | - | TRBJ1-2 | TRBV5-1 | CASSLSLRYGYTF | TGCGCCAGCAGCTTGTCGTTGAGGTATGGCTACACCTTC
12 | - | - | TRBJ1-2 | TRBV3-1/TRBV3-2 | CASSRTNYGYTF | TGTGCCAGCAGCAGAACGAACTATGGCTACACCTTC
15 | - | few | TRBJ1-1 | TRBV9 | CASSVGISGNTEAFF | TGTGCCAGCAGCGTAGGAATTTCGGGGAACACTGAAGCTTTCTTT
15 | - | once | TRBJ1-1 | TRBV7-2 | CASSFAWTVNTEAFF | TGTGCCAGCAGCTTCGCGTGGACGGTGAACACTGAAGCTTTCTTT
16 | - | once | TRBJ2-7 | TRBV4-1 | CASSQGQGPHGYEQYF | TGCGCCAGCAGCCAAGGCCAGGGACCTCATGGTTACGAGCAGTACTTC
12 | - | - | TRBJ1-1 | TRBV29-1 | CSASREDTEAFF | TGCAGCGCCTCGAGGGAGGACACTGAAGCTTTCTTT
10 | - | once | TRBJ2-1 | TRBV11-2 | CASSLAEQFF | TGTGCCAGCAGCTTAGCTGAGCAGTTCTTC
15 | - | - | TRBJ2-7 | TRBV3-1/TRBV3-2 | CASSQAGSGSYEQYF | TGTGCCAGCAGCCAAGCCGGGAGCGGGTCCTACGAGCAGTACTTC
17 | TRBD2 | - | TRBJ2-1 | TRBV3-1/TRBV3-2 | CASSQPGTSGGYNEQFF | TGTGCCAGCAGCCAACCCGGGACTAGCGGGGGATACAATGAGCAGTTCTTC
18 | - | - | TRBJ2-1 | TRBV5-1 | CASSLAGGGRGSNNEQFF | TGCGCCAGCAGCTTGGCGGGTGGGGGGCGAGGGAGCAACAATGAGCAGTTCTTC
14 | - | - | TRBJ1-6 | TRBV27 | CASTLDRINSPLHF | TGTGCCAGCACTTTGGACAGAATTAATTCACCCCTCCACTTT
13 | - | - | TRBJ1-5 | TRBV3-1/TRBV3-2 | CASSLGRNQPQHF | TGTGCCAGCAGCCTGGGCCGAAATCAGCCCCAGCATTTT
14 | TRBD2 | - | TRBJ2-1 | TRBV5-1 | CASSWLAGGNEQFF | TGCGCCAGCAGCTGGTTAGCGGGGGGCAATGAGCAGTTCTTC
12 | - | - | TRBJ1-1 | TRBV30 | CAWSRMYTEAFF | TGTGCCTGGTCTAGGATGTACACTGAAGCTTTCTTT
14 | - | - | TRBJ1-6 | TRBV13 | CASSNRGERAPLHF | TGTGCCAGCAGCAACCGGGGCGAGAGGGCACCCCTCCACTTT
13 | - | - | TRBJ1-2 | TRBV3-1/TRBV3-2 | CASSQLGTYGYTF | TGTGCCAGCAGCCAATTGGGGACCTATGGCTACACCTTC
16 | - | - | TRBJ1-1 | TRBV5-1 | CASSLAGGASNTEAFF | TGCGCCAGCAGCTTGGCCGGGGGGGCTTCTAACACTGAAGCTTTCTTT